This TCR beta chain derives from a study of a mutant IDH1 vaccine in newly diagnosed glioma. On the study more broadly: Treated patients showed a male proportion of approximately 62%, a female proportion of around 40%, and a mean age of 40.4 years. Earlier treatment was radiotherapy, temozolomide, or both, with most getting both.

As for time point: baseline, week 1 (first vaccination visit). Specified treatment: pre-vaccination baseline after standard-of-care therapy. Study conclusions and caveats: Pseudoprogression apparently lacked any relation to changes in top peripheral T cell clonotypes.

As concerns this clone: What it binds is unknown.

The CDR3 has 13 residues. V dropped 2 bases and J dropped 4 bases, with 6 bases sitting between them. Germline assignment: CDR1 MNHEY and CDR2 SMNVEV (reference sequence). Assay: immunoSEQ multiplex PCR; the TCRdb copy retains only in-frame clones and omits some. The sample contains about 92,000 clones, around four fifths of which appear only once. The rearrangement joins TRBV27 to TRBJ1-5; D is unresolved. The clonotype comes from a woman aged 45-59 years with glioma. The material was PBMCs, obtained from a glioma patient treated with radiotherapy, temozolomide or both. CDR3 sequence (DNA): TGTGCCAGCAGTTTAGGGGTAAATCAGCCCCAGCATTTT. Translating gives CASSLGVNQPQHF.